This T cell receptor (beta chain) is from a study of blood T cell repertoires in COVID-19. Study at large: Nucleic acid was either cDNA or gDNA, and it came from T cells, B-cell-depleted T cells, or PBMCs.

In the case of this clone: This specimen includes other DNA sequences encoding the same CDR3.

CDR3 size: 14 residues. Germline CDR1 reads SNHLY; CDR2 reads FYNNEI. V lost 4 bases and J lost 7; bases outside the gene matches: 3. Original processing notes: Amplification of reference gene primers provided the estimated nucleated cell counts. Sequencing was performed with immunoSEQ multiplex PCR; in TCRdb, only in-frame clones are kept and a portion is missing. V and J calls and clone size are given by that table; D and trimming were obtained from the DNA. The table has fewer than 350,000 clones, 80% to 95% seen once. The receptor was isolated from a woman in her twenties or thirties with COVID-19, enrolled during active disease. V gene TRBV2 combines with J gene TRBJ1-4, with 10 bases that match TRBD1. The sequencing sample was made of peripheral blood. For the CDR3, the DNA is TGTGCCAGCAGTGGACAGGGGGCATCTGAAAAACTGTTTTTT. It codes for CASSGQGASEKLFF. Full variable domain (remainder filled in from reference TRBV2 and TRBJ1-4): EPEVTQTPSHQVTQMGQEVILRCVPISNHLYFYWYRQILGQKVEFLVSFYNNEISEKSEIFDDQFSVERPDGSNFTLKIRSTKLEDSAMYFCASSGQGASEKLFFGSGTQLSVL.